What follows are 26 T cell receptor beta chains derived from one specimen sequenced in a study of blood T cell repertoires in COVID-19. Profiled with immunoSEQ multiplex PCR; TCRdb holds only in-frame clones, not every one. This table has roughly 410,000 clones, about 87% appearing once. Input material: peripheral blood. Receptors originate from a woman aged 60-75 years with COVID-19, enrolled during active disease.

The chain is built from TRBV7-9 and TRBJ2-1, with 7 bases matching TRBD2. CDR1 and CDR2 (germline): SEHNR, FQNEAQ (reference sequence). J gave up 2 bases and V 3 bases, and 7 bases lay outside the gene matches. The CDR3 consists of 16 residues. CDR3 protein: CASSFIAGLTYNEQFF. CDR3 coding DNA: TGTGCCAGCAGCTTTATAGCGGGTTTAACCTACAATGAGCAGTTCTTC.

This clone appeared a single time. The chain couples TRBV6-5 to TRBJ1-6; D not resolved. The CDR3 sequence is 12 residues long. Trimming removed 6 bases at V and 9 bases at J, with 9 bases between. Germline values: CDR1 MNHEY, CDR2 SVGAGI. The CDR3 nucleotides are TGTGCCAGCAGCCAAGAGGGTTCACCCCTCCACTTT. It yields the protein CASSQEGSPLHF.

The chain recombines TRBV3-1 (or the pseudogene TRBV3-2) with TRBJ1-2; D might be TRBD1 (6 bases). V was cut by 4 bases and J by 8 bases, with 17 bases left in between. This CDR3 comprises 14 residues. Per germline, CDR1 LGHDT and CDR2 YNNKEL (reference sequence). CDR3 DNA sequence: TGTGCCAGCAGCCTCGGGCGGGGGGCGCGGGGCTACACCTTC. Amino acid sequence: CASSLGRGARGYTF.

This clone was counted a few times. The chain recombines TRBV2 with TRBJ1-4; perhaps TRBD1 as D (5 bases). The length of the CDR3 is 14 residues. V shed 6 bases and J shed 3 bases, with 11 bases lying between them. Germline-derived CDR1 and CDR2 are SNHLY and FYNNEI. CDR3 sequence: CASSDRMANEKLFF. CDR3 coding DNA: TGTGCCAGCAGCGACAGAATGGCTAATGAAAAACTGTTTTTT.

The rearrangement uses TRBV7-8 and TRBJ2-3; 11 bases line up with TRBD2. CDR1 SGHVS and CDR2 FQNEAQ come from the germline V gene. This CDR3 contains 15 residues. Germline trimming cut 3 bases from V and 9 bases from J; bases unmatched to any gene: 8. The CDR3 region is CASSLIAGGPETQYF. The CDR3 region has the DNA TGTGCCAGCAGCTTGATAGCGGGGGGGCCCGAGACGCAGTATTTT.

This rearrangement joins TRBV9 to TRBJ2-3, with 12 bases that match TRBD2. The CDR3 totals 17 residues. CDR1 is SGDLS and CDR2 is YYNGEE in the germline V gene. The J segment lost 2 bases and the V segment lost 2 bases, leaving 6 bases of the junction unmatched. The CDR3 bases are TGTGCCAGCAGCGTGAGCCTAGCGGGGGGGTACACAGATACGCAGTATTTT. Its translation: CASSVSLAGGYTDTQYF.

J is TRBJ1-1 and V is TRBV7-9; 10 nucleotides line up with TRBD1. V trimming: 4 bases; J trimming: 4 bases; junction bases outside the gene matches: 6. CDR1 SEHNR and CDR2 FQNEAQ come from the germline V gene (reference sequence). The CDR3 is 15 residues long. DNA for the CDR3: TGTGCCAGCAGCTCCAGACAGGGGGCTAGCACTGAAGCTTTCTTT. Amino acids: CASSSRQGASTEAFF.

The gene calls are TRBV10-3 and TRBJ1-5; 8 nucleotides agree with TRBD1. This CDR3 comprises 19 residues. J was trimmed by 6 bases and V by 0 bases; bases with no gene match: 16. CDR1 is ENHRY, CDR2 SYGVKD, per germline. The CDR3 region is CAISESSFPSGTGVQPQHF. The CDR3 DNA sequence: TGTGCCATCAGTGAGTCGTCGTTTCCTAGCGGGACAGGCGTTCAGCCCCAGCATTTT.

The chain combines TRBV12-3 or TRBV12-4 with TRBJ1-4; D is uncertain. With 3 bases removed from V and 0 bases from J, the gap between germline ends came to 2 bases. This CDR3 region has 13 residues. CDR3 nucleotide sequence: TGTGCCAGCAGTTTCACAACTAATGAAAAACTGTTTTTT. Translation: CASSFTTNEKLFF.

The chain joins TRBV6-6 to TRBJ1-1, with 8 bases that match TRBD1. CDR1 and CDR2 (germline): MNHNY, SVGAGI (reference sequence). The CDR3 runs to 16 residues. Trimming took 6 bases from V and 0 from J; bases not matched to a gene: 9. The CDR3 is CASSDPTGVMNTEAFF. The CDR3 nucleotides are TGTGCCAGCAGCGACCCGACAGGGGTAATGAACACTGAAGCTTTCTTT.

A few counts support this clone. The chain combines TRBV7-6 with TRBJ1-1; tentatively, D is TRBD1 (5 bases). The germline V and J ends were trimmed by 5 bases and 4 bases, with 17 bases remaining between them. This CDR3 is built from 15 residues. In germline, CDR1 is SGHVS, CDR2 FNYEAQ. The CDR3 here is CASSHTGGWVTEAFF. CDR3 nucleotides: TGTGCCAGCAGCCATACGGGGGGGTGGGTCACTGAAGCTTTCTTT.

The chain uses TRBV11-2 and TRBJ2-5; no clear D. The CDR3 is 11 residues long. Deletions cut 5 bases from V and 5 bases from J, with 6 bases between. Germline CDR1 reads SGHAT; CDR2 reads FQNNGV. This CDR3 reads CASSPGETQYF. The CDR3 DNA sequence: TGTGCCAGCAGCCCCGGGGAGACCCAGTACTTC.

This chain links TRBV30 with TRBJ1-5; the match to TRBD1 covers 7 bases. Per the germline V gene, CDR1 is GTSNPN and CDR2 is SVGIG (reference sequence). The CDR3 has 15 residues. Trimming at V came to 1 base and at J to 3 bases, leaving 6 bases not matched to a gene. Here the CDR3 reads CAWSGGQYSNQPQHF. DNA of the CDR3: TGTGCCTGGAGTGGGGGACAGTATTCCAATCAGCCCCAGCATTTT.

The V gene is TRBV27, the J gene TRBJ2-7; a possible D gene is TRBD2 (6 bases). Germline V gene sequence: CDR1 MNHEY, CDR2 SMNVEV (reference sequence). The CDR3 extends over 15 amino acids. The V end was cut by 2 bases, the J end by 0 bases, with 11 bases between. The CDR3 coding sequence is TGTGCCAGCAGTTTAAAGGGGAGGAGCTCCTACGAGCAGTACTTC. Its protein is CASSLKGRSSYEQYF.

The rearrangement uses TRBV21-1 and TRBJ1-5; the table's D call, TRBD1, was not checked against the DNA. TRBV21-1 is noted as a pseudogene. The CDR3 has 16 residues. The CDR3 spells CASSSFRGRVIQPQHF. The DNA for the CDR3 is TGTGCCAGCAGCTCCTTCAGGGGACGTGTGATTCAGCCCCAGCATTTT.

This clone was seen more than once but under ten times. The chain has TRBV5-5 and TRBJ1-5; D ambiguous. The germline V gene encodes CDR1 SGHKS and CDR2 YYEKEE (reference sequence). Between the trimmed V and J ends, which lost 0 bases and 1 base, there was a span of 5 bases. The CDR3 runs 14 residues. CDR3 DNA sequence: TGTGCCAGCAGCTTGGTGAGCAGCAATCAGCCCCAGCATTTT. Protein product: CASSLVSSNQPQHF. Together with reference TRBV5-5 and TRBJ1-5, the CDR3 gives the full variable domain: DAGVTQSPTHLIKTRGQQVTLRCSPISGHKSVSWYQQVLGQGPQFIFQYYEKEERGRGNFPDRFSARQFPNYSSELNVNALLLGDSALYLCASSLVSSNQPQHFGDGTRLSIL.

This rearrangement joins TRBV19 to TRBJ2-7; a possible D gene is TRBD1 (5 bases). CDR1 and CDR2 (germline): LNHDA, SQIVND (reference sequence). The CDR3 has 13 residues. The V end was cut by 6 bases, the J end by 1 base, with 10 bases between. CDR3 residues: CASRSPGSYEQYF. The DNA for the CDR3 is TGTGCCAGTAGATCCCCAGGGTCCTACGAGCAGTACTTC.

The chain has TRBV4-1 and TRBJ2-7; D not resolved. CDR1 and CDR2 from the germline V gene are MGHRA and YSYEKL. Trimming took off 4 bases at V and 3 bases at J, with 13 bases between the two ends. The CDR3 runs 14 residues. The CDR3 DNA is TGCGCCAGCAGCCTAAGGTCGGGTGGCTACGAGCAGTACTTC. Translation: CASSLRSGGYEQYF.

The chain carries TRBV14 and TRBJ2-5; 10 bases fit TRBD1. In germline, CDR1 is SGHDN, CDR2 FVKESK. V was clipped by 8 bases and J by 9 bases; unmatched bases: 12. CDR3 length: 14 amino acids. CDR3 sequence: CASSRSGTGESQYF. In DNA form, the CDR3 reads TGTGCCAGCTCTCGTTCTGGGACAGGGGAATCCCAGTACTTC.

This clone has a count of ten or more. The CDR3 loop reads CASSPLGGGPYNEQFF. The CDR3, as DNA: TGTGCCAGCAGCCCGCTGGGCGGGGGACCTTACAATGAGCAGTTCTTC. The chain carries TRBV7-9 and TRBJ2-1, with 7 bases matching TRBD2. V lost 5 bases to trimming and J lost 4 bases; unmatched junction nucleotides: 11. The CDR3 length is 16 residues. Germline values: CDR1 SEHNR, CDR2 FQNEAQ (reference sequence).

The gene calls are TRBV7-9 and TRBJ1-4; D is ambiguous. Germline V gives CDR1 SEHNR, CDR2 FQNEAQ (reference sequence). The CDR3 is made up of 17 amino acids. V was clipped by 2 bases and J by 2 bases, with 15 bases between them. This CDR3 reads CASSLLRPYNTNEKLFF. Here the CDR3 DNA reads TGTGCCAGCAGCTTACTCCGCCCCTATAACACTAATGAAAAACTGTTTTTT.

The chain has TRBV18 and TRBJ1-2; no definite D call. Trimming cost V 4 bases and J 7 bases, with 13 bases left between them. This CDR3 comprises 13 residues. Germline V lookup: CDR1 KGHSH, CDR2 LQKENI. The CDR3 bases are TGTGCCAGCTCACAAGGACTGGGTGGTGGCTACACCTTC. It encodes CASSQGLGGGYTF.

The rearrangement links TRBV19 to TRBJ1-1; TRBD1 aligns across 7 bases. This CDR3 is 13 amino acids long. Germline V lookup: CDR1 LNHDA, CDR2 SQIVND (reference sequence). V dropped 6 bases and J dropped 4; count of bases not matched to a gene: 5. CDR3 DNA sequence: TGTGCCAGTAGGACAGGGATGGTCACTGAAGCTTTCTTT. It specifies CASRTGMVTEAFF.

This clone was seen a handful of times. This chain connects TRBV15 to TRBJ2-5; 8 nucleotides agree with TRBD2. Germline trimming cut 1 base from V and 1 base from J; bases unmatched to any gene: 2. CDR1 is LNHNV, CDR2 YYDKDF, per germline (reference sequence). This CDR3 region has 15 residues. The CDR3 DNA is TGTGCCACCAGCAGAGGCGGGGGGTTCCAAGAGACCCAGTACTTC. This gives the protein CATSRGGGFQETQYF.

The chain employs TRBV5-4 and TRBJ2-3, with a possible D match to TRBD2 (6 bases). CDR3 length equals 16 residues. Trimming took off 0 bases at V and 2 bases at J, with 13 bases between the two ends. Germline CDR1 is SGHNT and CDR2 is YYREEE (reference sequence). The CDR3 DNA reads TGTGCCAGCAGCTTGGCCGGGACTTCAAACACAGATACGCAGTATTTT. It translates to CASSLAGTSNTDTQYF.

V gene TRBV6-1 combines with J gene TRBJ2-2, with 10 nucleotides matching TRBD2. Germline trimming cut 0 bases from V and 5 bases from J; bases unmatched to any gene: 6. Germline V gene lookup returns CDR1 MNHNS and CDR2 SASEGT. The CDR3 loop spans 17 amino acids. CDR3 coding DNA: TGTGCCAGCAGTGAAGCTGGAACTAGCGGGATAACCGGGGAGCTGTTTTTT. It encodes CASSEAGTSGITGELFF.